The 4 T cell receptor beta chains in this list originate from one sample, sequenced in a study of cytomegalovirus exposure and HLA in healthy donors. The table came from immunoSEQ multiplex PCR; TCRdb's copy has only in-frame clones and leaves some out. The sample lists 150,000 to 200,000 clones, 86% seen once, with roughly 1.5% in the top ten. The sequencing sample was made of PBMCs. The receptors stem from a woman aged 18 to 35 in good health and CMV-seronegative.

The chain has TRBV10-3 and TRBJ2-7, with 9 bases matching TRBD2. The germline V gene has CDR1 ENHRY and CDR2 SYGVKD. V gave up 9 bases and J gave up 2 bases; unmatched junction bases: 17. The CDR3 has 17 amino acids. The DNA of the CDR3 is TGTGCCATTCATCCCGGTATCCTTAGCGGGAGAACCTACGAGCAGTACTTC. Its translation: CAIHPGILSGRTYEQYF.

This clone has a single count. The CDR3 is CASSRNRGTGELFF. In DNA form, the CDR3 reads TGTGCCAGCAGCCGAAACAGGGGGACCGGGGAGCTGTTTTTT. The rearrangement uses TRBV14 and TRBJ2-2, with 8 bases fitting TRBD1. Germline CDR1 SGHDN, CDR2 FVKESK. Trimming removed 4 bases from V and 5 bases from J; junction bases left unmatched: 3. This CDR3 has 14 residues.

The J gene is TRBJ2-7, the V gene TRBV5-1, with 9 nucleotides matching TRBD2. This CDR3 is 16 amino acids long. Germline loops: CDR1 SGHRS, CDR2 YFSETQ. V lost 3 bases and J lost 1; bases outside the gene matches: 8. CDR3 amino acids: CASSSSLAGVSYEQYF. The CDR3 nucleotides read TGCGCCAGCAGCTCCTCGTTAGCGGGAGTGTCCTACGAGCAGTACTTC.

This chain uses TRBV6-1 with TRBJ2-5; 11 bases are shared with TRBD2. The CDR3 loop spans 14 amino acids. Germline lookup yields CDR1 MNHNS and CDR2 SASEGT. V shed 3 bases and J 10 bases; nucleotides not matched to a gene: 7. The CDR3 coding sequence is TGTGCCAGCAGTGATCTAGCGGGGGGATTGAACCAGTACTTC. This gives the protein CASSDLAGGLNQYF.